The entry below describes one T cell receptor (beta chain). The data stem from a study of T cell changes during pregnancy in multiple sclerosis. Assay: immunoSEQ multiplex PCR; the TCRdb copy retains only in-frame clones and omits some. The data show about 83,000 clones, approximately 90% seen once. V lost 7 bases, J lost 2 bases, and 21 bases lay in between. Germline V gives CDR1 MDHEN, CDR2 SYDVKM. This CDR3 has 16 residues. This chain connects TRBV28 to TRBJ2-7; maybe TRBD2 (6 bases). The receptor comes from a female donor in good health, serving as a control in a pregnancy study. Some clones in this sample may be carry-over from other donors' samples. The sample in question was PBMCs, obtained in the first trimester of pregnancy. CDR3 residues: CASNSLSSRGTYEQYF. CDR3 nucleotides: TGTGCCAGCAATTCACTCTCCTCACGGGGGACCTACGAGCAGTACTTC.